Following are 8 T cell receptor beta chains from one sample sequenced in a study of vaccination effects on CD4 cells after COVID-19. Their specific antigens are unknown. Profiled with immunoSEQ multiplex PCR; TCRdb holds only in-frame clones, not every one. The sample contains about 59,000 clones, 78% of which appear only once. In the ViraFEST assay, antigen-specific CD4+ clonotypes were identified by expansion after peptide-pool stimulation. Culturing for 10 to 11 days preceded CD4+ T cell isolation. Of the BNT162b2 and mRNA-1273 vaccines, participants received two doses of one or the other. This material consisted of CD4+ T cells from PBMCs cultured with HCoV-OC43 spike peptides, taken after COVID-19 vaccination. Subset indicated: HCoV-OC43 spike overlapping peptide pool stimulation. The receptors shown here come from a human donor who received a COVID-19 vaccine.

The genes are TRBV20-1 and TRBJ2-3; TRBD2 is a possible D gene (6 bases). V was pared by 5 bases and J by 7 bases, with 7 bases between. Germline V lookup: CDR1 DFQATT, CDR2 SNEGSKA (reference sequence). The CDR3 has 10 amino acids. CDR3 sequence: CSARGYTQYF. For the CDR3, the DNA is TGCAGTGCTCGGGGGTATACGCAGTATTTT.

V and J are TRBV7-2 and TRBJ2-5; perhaps TRBD2 as D (6 bases). The germline gives CDR1 SGHTA, CDR2 FQGNSA. V was cut by 5 bases and J by 5 bases, with 12 bases left in between. The CDR3 contains 13 residues. The CDR3 loop reads CASSPRRDETQYF. The DNA of the CDR3 is TGTGCCAGCAGCCCTAGGAGGGATGAGACCCAGTACTTC.

The gene calls are TRBV28 and TRBJ1-5; TRBD1 is a possible D gene (6 bases). Deletions cut 5 bases from V and 4 bases from J, with 18 bases between. CDR1 and CDR2 from the germline V gene are MDHEN and SYDVKM. This CDR3 comprises 16 residues. The CDR3 coding sequence is TGTGCCAGCAGTCAAAGGGGCAGGGGTTGGAATCAGCCCCAGCATTTT. Translated, it gives CASSQRGRGWNQPQHF.

The CDR3 DNA reads as TGTGCCACCAGTGATTCGAAGCTCTCTGGGGCCAACGTCCTGACTTTC. Encoded protein: CATSDSKLSGANVLTF. V and J are TRBV24-1 and TRBJ2-6; D is undetermined. The germline CDR1 and CDR2 sequences are KGHDR and SFDVKD. The CDR3 spans 16 residues. V gave up 2 bases and J gave up 0 bases, with 7 bases separating them.

The genes are TRBV3-1 (or the pseudogene TRBV3-2) and TRBJ1-3; D is unclear. V dropped 4 bases and J dropped 0 bases, with 19 bases sitting between them. Germline CDR1 reads LGHDT; CDR2 reads YNNKEL (reference sequence). There are 18 residues in the CDR3. DNA of the CDR3: TGTGCCAGCAGCCTCCGTCACGGTCCAGCCTACTCTGGAAACACCATATATTTT. Translating it yields CASSLRHGPAYSGNTIYF.

The chain couples TRBV5-1 to TRBJ1-2, with D maybe TRBD1 (6 bases). V was clipped by 1 base and J by 6 bases, with 16 bases between them. The germline CDR1 and CDR2 sequences are SGHRS and YFSETQ. This CDR3 region has 15 residues. The CDR3 bases are TGCGCCAGCAGCTTGTCAGGGGTCCGCGAAGATGGCTACACCTTC. Its protein is CASSLSGVREDGYTF.

The rearrangement uses TRBV5-1 and TRBJ2-2, with a weak D call TRBD2 (6 bases). Deletions cut 0 bases from V and 5 bases from J, with 8 bases between. There are 14 residues in the CDR3. Germline CDR1 is SGHRS and CDR2 is YFSETQ. The CDR3 coding sequence is TGCGCCAGCAGCTTGGACGGAGGGACCGGGGAGCTGTTTTTT. Protein product: CASSLDGGTGELFF.

The gene calls are TRBV11-2 and TRBJ2-7, with D possibly matching TRBD2 (5 bases). This CDR3 has 15 amino acids. Germline lookup yields CDR1 SGHAT and CDR2 FQNNGV. Deletions cut 0 bases from V and 7 bases from J, with 16 bases between. This chain's CDR3 is CASSLDRRTQGEQYV. In nucleotides, the CDR3 is TGTGCCAGCAGCTTAGATCGGCGGACTCAAGGTGAGCAGTACGTC.